Listed below are T cell receptor beta chains from one sample, sequenced in a study of CXCR3-negative and CXCR3-positive naive CD8 T cells. TCRdb re-called the 5' RACE reads and gives one entry per CDR3 protein, without DNA. The sample table includes about 40,000 distinct CDR3 sequences. The sequenced sample was memory CD8+ T cells from blood. Source of these receptors: a human donor in good health. Some clones in this sample may be carry-over from other donors' samples. Both conserved end residues are part of each CDR3.

J gene	V gene	CDR3 protein
TRBJ2-7	TRBV29-1	CSVGVRSSYEQYF
TRBJ1-5	TRBV12-5	CASGSDDNQPQHF
TRBJ2-1	TRBV27	CASTYLGGEEQFF
TRBJ2-1	TRBV28	CASSTSGPPKYNEQFF
TRBJ2-7	TRBV29-1	CSVLGTEDYEQYF
TRBJ2-5	TRBV10-3	CAIKDRGQETQYF
TRBJ1-2	TRBV29-1	CSVEDQGDTYFNYGYTF
TRBJ2-7	TRBV3-1	CASSANWGGNYEQYF
TRBJ2-1	TRBV20-1	CSASGGAEREQFF
TRBJ2-1	TRBV4-2	CASSQGGLYNEQFF
TRBJ2-4	TRBV7-9	CASNPVGEAKNIQYF
TRBJ2-7	TRBV10-2	CASSEFQGTEQYF
TRBJ2-2	TRBV12-3/TRBV12-4	CASSLGGQANTGELFF
TRBJ2-5	TRBV7-2	CASSLPFRGQTQYF
TRBJ2-2	TRBV6-4	CASSDSSGVSGELFF
TRBJ2-1	TRBV10-3	CAISVVGETNEQFF
TRBJ2-1	TRBV6-4	CASSVASGAYNEQFF
TRBJ2-1	TRBV6-2/TRBV6-3	CASSYSVGDNYNEQFF
TRBJ2-7	TRBV6-2/TRBV6-3	CASSYESGAAYEQYF
TRBJ2-1	TRBV30	CAWTVGTSENEQFF
TRBJ2-3	TRBV29-1	CSDRTDADTQYF
TRBJ2-1	TRBV28	CASSLSPSGNNEQFF
TRBJ2-5	TRBV25-1	CASSELGDSLETQYF
TRBJ2-2	TRBV29-1	CSVEGTGTNTGELFF
TRBJ2-3	TRBV7-9	CASSHGSTDTQYF
TRBJ2-1	TRBV6-5	CASSYLDGRGAHNEQFF
TRBJ2-7	TRBV4-1	CASSPGAISGYEQYF
TRBJ1-4	TRBV7-2	CASSLDKGLFF
TRBJ1-1	TRBV29-1	CSVRQVTEAFF
TRBJ1-1	TRBV29-1	CSVDQGETEAFF